This T cell receptor (beta chain) was recorded in a study of blood T cells in healthy people across ages (dated by TCRdb to between 2014 and 2016). Background on the whole study: In model experiments, roughly one uniquely barcoded TCR beta cDNA molecule per two T cells was captured by template switching. Using the same blood draw, the study looked at two additional independent replicas of 1 million unique cDNA reads for two donors, one aged 18 to 30 and the other aged 80 or older. Four age groups were formed from the donors: young (average about 15 years), middle-aged (approximately 40), aged (roughly 56) and long-lived (82). Donors of different ages were randomly distributed across sequencing lanes to avoid experimental bias. To track age-related changes in TCR beta repertoire diversity, the study relied on deep sequencing normalized with unique cDNA molecular identifiers.

V and J lose 6 bases and 0 bases, and a span of 12 bases separates them. From the cysteine up to the phenylalanine, the CDR3 has a length of 14 residues. The read is trimmed to its CDR3 DNA, 42 bases read in frame from base 1. Looking up the germline V gene (reference sequence) yields CDR1 DFQATT and CDR2 SNEGSKA. Broad study findings and their caveats: Estimates of total diversity based on one million sequenced T cells were regarded as lower bounds and as underestimates. As age increased, observed TCR beta diversity per million T cells dropped in a roughly linear way, and a significant reduction was already evident by age 40. Compared with the aged group, the long-lived group had more naive CD4+ T cells, fewer expanded clones and increased TCR diversity, suggesting age selection. Because the CMV infection status of the donors was unknown, age-related changes in expanded clonotypes may potentially have been confounded. Bulk unsorted PBMC profiling prevented conclusive comparison of naive and antigen-experienced compartments. The percentage of naive T cells measured by flow cytometry correlated strongly with observed TCR beta diversity.

As concerns this clonotype: What antigen it recognizes has not been identified. Base qualities are not at hand, and no much larger clone is one base apart.

The library was built by means of 5' RACE. The run used an Illumina HiSeq 2500. A second 7 to 11 cycle PCR used a sample-barcoded 5' primer and a J-beta primer mix. A unique molecular identifier was introduced onto each TCR beta cDNA molecule by a template-switch 5' adaptor carrying 12 random nucleotides. Each sample yielded at least 3 million CDR3-containing paired-end reads. All of the RNA was converted into first-strand cDNA using the Mint cDNA synthesis kit, with a TRBC-specific oligonucleotide serving as the primer. All cDNA was treated with uracil-DNA glycosylase and then went through a first 18-cycle PCR with the universal primers M1SS and BC2_uni_R. Turning to the authors' computational methods: Each sample was normalized by randomly selecting 1 million high-quality reads, each carrying a distinct molecular identifier. Reads sharing molecular identifiers were discarded rather than binned into consensus sequences. CDR3 identification, clonotype clustering and error correction used MiTCR with a Q25 quality threshold and the strictest error-elimination algorithm. A nonparametric unseen species model with Euler transformation was used to estimate lower-bound total TCR beta diversity. TCRdb reran the public reads through fastp at Q25 and MiXCR, keeping productive beta chains. Each CDR3 protein gets just one entry, which takes the most common genes and DNA from the rows behind it. For this entry, the V and J calls and clone size follow TCRdb and not the study's own pipeline. The table for this sample lists 2 million or so distinct CDR3 sequences; about 50% of them were counted only once. Over 2% of the sample lies in the top ten.

Donors were under 40 systemically healthy Caucasian individuals from Russia aged roughly 6 to 90 years. About 10 milliliters of peripheral blood were collected from each donor into EDTA-treated Vacutainer tubes. Ficoll-Paque density-gradient centrifugation was used to isolate PBMCs, with at least 7 million per sample. Trizol reagent was used to extract total RNA from PBMCs, with at least 5 micrograms per sample. The percentages of naive CD45RAhigh/CD27high T cells were determined by flow cytometry on a PBMC aliquot from every donor. The rearrangement combines TRBV20-1 with TRBJ2-1, with no confident D gene call. Material for sequencing was blood. The source is a woman aged 40 to 49 in good health. Read as DNA, the sequence is TGCAGTGCCACGAAGGAGAGCTCCTACAATGAGCAGTTCTTC. Translation gives CSATKESSYNEQFF.